This entry lists 32 T cell receptor beta chains sequenced from one sample in a study of T cell repertoires in cytomegalovirus infection. One entry per CDR3 protein results from TCRdb running MiXCR on the reads. Of about 900,000 distinct CDR3 sequences in the sample, approximately 31% were seen once. No antigen has been assigned to these receptors. The sequenced sample was cultured CD8+ T cells from PBMCs, obtained from culture after CMV antigen stimulation. The source is a human donor in good health (CMV status not recorded). Some clones in this sample may be carry-over from other donors' samples.

The V and J genes are TRBV6-1 and TRBJ1-2, with no clear D. The germline V and J ends were trimmed by 0 bases and 5 bases, with 22 bases remaining between them. Per germline, CDR1 MNHNS and CDR2 SASEGT. The CDR3 covers 18 residues. CDR3 bases: TGTGCCAGCAGTGAAGCCAGATACATTCAAGGACCCGATTATGGCTACACCTTC. Encoded protein: CASSEARYIQGPDYGYTF.

This clonotype turned up a few times. This sequence joins TRBV7-9 and TRBJ2-3; possible D gene TRBD2, 5 bases. The CDR3 extends over 12 amino acids. Germline CDR1 and CDR2: SEHNR and FQNEAQ (reference sequence). V was pared by 6 bases and J by 5 bases, with 9 bases between. CDR3 bases: TGTGCCAGCAGAGCTCGGGGAGATACGCAGTATTTT. It is translated as CASRARGDTQYF. Drawing the rest from reference TRBV7-9 and TRBJ2-3, the complete variable domain is DTGVSQNPRHKITKRGQNVTFRCDPISEHNRLYWYRQTLGQGPEFLTYFQNEAQLEKSRLLSDRFSAERPKGSFSTLEIQRTEQGDSAMYLCASRARGDTQYFGPGTRLTVL.

V and J are TRBV29-1 and TRBJ2-3; D might be TRBD2 (7 bases). Germline lookup yields CDR1 SQVTM and CDR2 ANQGSEA. The CDR3 extends over 16 amino acids. Deletions cut 1 base from V and 0 bases from J, with 14 bases between. CDR3: CSVEGGGPLSTDTQYF. DNA of the CDR3: TGCAGCGTTGAAGGCGGGGGCCCTCTAAGCACAGATACGCAGTATTTT.

This clonotype was found once. The DNA for the CDR3 is TGTGCCAGCAGTCCAGCGGGGGCGTTTGTCGATGAGCAGTTCTTC. Translation gives CASSPAGAFVDEQFF. The chain links TRBV6-6 to TRBJ2-1; 8 nucleotides match TRBD2. The V gene end was trimmed by 5 bases and the J gene end by 8 bases; junction bases not matched to a gene: 11. Looked up from germline, CDR1 is MNHNY and CDR2 is SVGAGI (reference sequence). This CDR3 spans 15 amino acids.

J is TRBJ1-1 and V is TRBV10-3, with D unresolved. CDR1 is ENHRY, CDR2 SYGVKD, per germline. The CDR3 consists of 14 residues. Trimming pared 0 bases from V and 3 bases from J, leaving 8 bases between. The CDR3 DNA is TGTGCCATCAGTGAGTCAGGGTGGGACACTGAAGCTTTCTTT. This gives the protein CAISESGWDTEAFF.

A few counts support this clonotype. The J gene is TRBJ2-5, the V gene TRBV6-5; TRBD2 might be the D (6 bases). The V and J ends lost 2 bases and 2 bases respectively, with 15 bases between them. The CDR3 has 16 residues. Germline assignment: CDR1 MNHEY and CDR2 SVGAGI. The CDR3 here is CASSYTPAGGQETQYF. In DNA, the CDR3 is TGTGCCAGCAGTTACACACCAGCGGGCGGACAAGAGACCCAGTACTTC.

As to this clonotype: Here the CDR3 omits its conserved ending phenylalanine or tryptophan, so a read error is the likely source. V gene TRBV7-6 combines with J gene TRBJ1-2, with a tentative D call TRBD1 (6 bases). V was trimmed by 1 base and J by 3 bases, leaving 18 bases between them. CDR3 length: 17 residues. Germline CDR1 reads SGHVS; CDR2 reads FNYEAQ. The CDR3 nucleotides read TGTGCCAGCAGCTTAGAGTTAAGAGCAGGGGCCCACTATGGCTACACCTTA. Encoded protein: CASSLELRAGAHYGYTL.

A remark on this clonotype: Compared with germline, one end of the junction differs, possibly owing to a read error. The rearrangement joins TRBV2 to TRBJ2-7, with D perhaps given as TRBD1 or TRBD2 (5 bases each). The CDR3 has 15 residues. Germline V lookup: CDR1 SNHLY, CDR2 FYNNEI. CDR3 amino acids: CANSERDGGSYEQYF. The DNA for the CDR3 is TGTGCCAACAGTGAACGGGACGGAGGCTCCTACGAGCAGTACTTC. The variable domain in full, completed from reference TRBV2 and TRBJ2-7, reads EPEVTQTPSHQVTQMGQEVILRCVPISNHLYFYWYRQILGQKVEFLVSFYNNEISEKSEIFDDQFSVERPDGSNFTLKIRSTKLEDSAMYFCANSERDGGSYEQYFGPGTRLTVT.

This clonotype was seen a handful of times. The chain couples TRBV10-2 to TRBJ2-3; the match to TRBD2 covers 13 bases. Germline CDR1 WSHSY, CDR2 SAAADI. The V and J ends lost 6 bases and 2 bases, in that order; junction bases with no gene match: 5. CDR3 length: 16 amino acids. The CDR3 nucleotides read TGCGCCAGCAGACCTACTAGCGGGGGGGCCACAGATACGCAGTATTTT. Residues: CASRPTSGGATDTQYF.

The chain is built from TRBV29-1 and TRBJ1-2; the match to TRBD1 covers 9 bases. Trimming at V came to 5 bases and at J to 2 bases, leaving 6 bases not matched to a gene. The CDR3 length is 14 residues. Germline V lookup: CDR1 SQVTM, CDR2 ANQGSEA. The DNA of the CDR3 is TGCAGCGTTTACGAAGGACAGGGGAACTATGGCTACACCTTC. Residues: CSVYEGQGNYGYTF.

Notes on this clonotype: With a much larger clone just one base away, this may be a read error. The chain joins TRBV6-5 to TRBJ2-5, with unresolved D. The germline CDR1 and CDR2 sequences are MNHEY and SVGAGI. V dropped 0 bases and J dropped 3 bases, with 17 bases sitting between them. The CDR3 is 17 residues long. CDR3 protein: CASSYSIAPLLEETQYF. CDR3 nucleotide sequence: TGTGCCAGCAGTTACTCGATAGCTCCTTTATTGGAAGAGACCCAGTACTTC.

This rearrangement joins TRBV6-5 to TRBJ1-1; TRBD1 matches at 7 bases. The germline gives CDR1 MNHEY, CDR2 SVGAGI. The CDR3 is 15 residues long. The J segment lost 3 bases and the V segment lost 6 bases, leaving 10 bases of the junction unmatched. CDR3 residues: CASRRSGTGDTEAFF. The CDR3 region has the DNA TGTGCCAGCAGGAGATCAGGAACAGGGGACACTGAAGCTTTCTTT.

This clonotype was picked up a small number of times. V usage is TRBV11-2 and J usage is TRBJ2-7, with D possibly being TRBD2 (5 bases). This CDR3 has 13 residues. In germline, CDR1 is SGHAT, CDR2 FQNNGV. The germline V and J ends were trimmed by 7 bases and 1 base, with 11 bases remaining between them. The CDR3 region has the DNA TGTGCCAGCACCACACCGGGATCCTACGAGCAGTACTTC. Amino acids: CASTTPGSYEQYF.

This clonotype was seen repeatedly, ten times or more. This chain connects TRBV7-2 to TRBJ2-3; 8 bases are shared with TRBD1. CDR1 and CDR2 from the germline V gene are SGHTA and FQGNSA. The ends lost 4 bases at V and 5 bases at J; junction bases unmatched: 5. The CDR3 spans 14 residues. This CDR3 reads CASSSRQGIDTQYF. DNA of the CDR3: TGTGCCAGCAGCTCCCGACAGGGGATAGATACGCAGTATTTT.

This clonotype was observed a few times. The gene calls are TRBV4-1 and TRBJ1-1; 9 positions agree with TRBD1. V trimming: 0 bases; J trimming: 4 bases; junction bases outside the gene matches: 3. CDR1 is MGHRA and CDR2 is YSYEKL in the germline V gene. The CDR3 is 15 residues long. The CDR3 loop is CASSQEQGAITEAFF. The CDR3 DNA sequence: TGCGCCAGCAGCCAAGAACAGGGGGCTATCACTGAAGCTTTCTTT.

The chain employs TRBV3-1 and TRBJ1-1; no firm D call. Trimming took 2 bases from V and 5 from J, leaving 9 bases between them. The CDR3 loop spans 13 amino acids. Germline lookup yields CDR1 LGHDT and CDR2 YNNKEL (reference sequence). For the CDR3, the DNA is TGTGCCAGCAGCCAAAAACGCTCTACTGAAGCTTTCTTT. Protein product: CASSQKRSTEAFF.

The chain carries TRBV2 and TRBJ2-1, with 16 nucleotides matching TRBD2. CDR3 length equals 17 residues. Germline CDR1 reads SNHLY; CDR2 reads FYNNEI. The CDR3 region is CVSPGTSGGASYNEQFF. The CDR3 region has the DNA TGTGTCAGTCCCGGGACTAGCGGGGGGGCTTCCTACAATGAGCAGTTCTTC.

This clonotype was detected only a few times. The V and J genes are TRBV5-8 and TRBJ1-5; 7 nucleotides align to TRBD1. The CDR3 contains 15 residues. Germline V gene data show CDR1 as SGHTS and CDR2 as YDEGEE. The J segment lost 4 bases and the V segment lost 1 base, leaving 5 bases of the junction unmatched. The CDR3 DNA is TGTGCCAGCAGCTTGATGACAGGGAGGAATCAGCCCCAGCATTTT. Protein sequence: CASSLMTGRNQPQHF. The full variable domain, rest sourced from reference TRBV5-8 and TRBJ1-5, is EAGVTQSPTHLIKTRGQQATLRCSPISGHTSVYWYQQALGLGLQFLLWYDEGEERNRGNFPPRFSGRQFPNYSSELNVNALELEDSALYLCASSLMTGRNQPQHFGDGTRLSIL.

The chain recombines TRBV29-1 with TRBJ1-2; possibly TRBD1 for D (5 bases). Per the germline V gene, CDR1 is SQVTM and CDR2 is ANQGSEA. This CDR3 is 15 amino acids long. V lost 4 bases to trimming and J lost 4 bases, with 19 bases between them. The CDR3 sequence is CSVVGIGQQFYGYTF. The CDR3 DNA follows: TGCAGCGTTGTGGGAATCGGACAACAATTCTATGGCTACACCTTC.

The J gene is TRBJ1-1, the V gene TRBV25-1; a possible D gene is TRBD1 (6 bases). Deletions cut 6 bases from V and 5 bases from J, with 22 bases between. The germline gives CDR1 MGHDK, CDR2 SYGVNS. This CDR3 has 16 amino acids. The CDR3 sequence is CASSQRGDTLGTEAFF. CDR3 sequence (DNA): TGTGCCAGCAGCCAACGTGGGGACACCCTTGGGACTGAAGCTTTCTTT.

This chain uses TRBV7-9 with TRBJ2-7; D is unclear. Germline V lookup: CDR1 SEHNR, CDR2 FQNEAQ (reference sequence). This CDR3 has 16 residues. Trimming removed 1 base at V and 2 bases at J, with 15 bases between. The CDR3: CASSLVSTSATYEQYF. DNA of the CDR3: TGTGCCAGCAGCTTAGTTTCGACCTCTGCGACCTACGAGCAGTACTTC.

The chain links TRBV6-5 to TRBJ1-1; D is unclear. CDR1 and CDR2 (germline): MNHEY, SVGAGI. V was trimmed by 7 bases and J by 2 bases, leaving 14 bases between them. The CDR3 contains 14 residues. The CDR3 here is CASTTLSQNTEAFF. In DNA, the CDR3 is TGTGCCAGCACCACCCTCTCCCAAAACACTGAAGCTTTCTTT.

The V and J genes are TRBV7-6 and TRBJ2-4; 7 bases line up with TRBD1. The CDR3 covers 13 residues. The J segment lost 3 bases and the V segment lost 5 bases, leaving 1 base of the junction unmatched. The germline V gene has CDR1 SGHVS and CDR2 FNYEAQ. This chain's CDR3 is CASSGDSKNIQYF. The CDR3 region has the DNA TGTGCCAGCAGCGGGGACAGCAAAAACATTCAGTACTTC. Using reference TRBV7-6 and TRBJ2-4 for the parts outside the CDR3, the full variable domain is GAGVSQSPRYKVTKRGQDVALRCDPISGHVSLYWYRQALGQGPEFLTYFNYEAQQDKSGLPNDRFSAERPEGSISTLTIQRTEQRDSAMYRCASSGDSKNIQYFGAGTRLSVL.

In its sample, this clonotype was seen a few times. J is TRBJ2-6 and V is TRBV7-4; D possibly corresponds to TRBD1 (6 bases). Between the trimmed V and J ends, which lost 9 bases and 6 bases, there was a span of 12 bases. Germline V gene sequence: CDR1 SGHVT, CDR2 SQSDAQ. The CDR3 is made up of 13 amino acids. For the CDR3, the DNA is TGTGCCAGGGACAGCCTTGAGGCCAACGTCCTGACTTTC. Its protein is CARDSLEANVLTF.

V gene TRBV7-2 combines with J gene TRBJ1-2, with a weak D call TRBD1 (5 bases). V was cut by 4 bases and J by 7 bases, with 22 bases left in between. This CDR3 comprises 16 residues. From germline, CDR1 is SGHTA and CDR2 FQGNSA. CDR3 protein: CASSSGGAGSASGYTF. The CDR3 coding sequence is TGTGCCAGCAGCTCGGGTGGAGCAGGGAGCGCGTCTGGCTACACCTTC.

The chain is built from TRBV4-1 and TRBJ1-1; D may be TRBD1 (5 bases). The germline gives CDR1 MGHRA, CDR2 YSYEKL. The CDR3 consists of 16 residues. V dropped 0 bases and J dropped 3 bases, with 14 bases sitting between them. The CDR3 DNA reads as TGCGCCAGCAGCCAAGATCAGGGCGGGGGGGACACTGAAGCTTTCTTT. It is translated as CASSQDQGGGDTEAFF.

This clonotype was recorded a few times. V is TRBV12-3 or TRBV12-4 and J is TRBJ2-3; D gene unclear. The CDR3 runs to 13 residues. Trimming cost V 5 bases and J 0 bases, with 6 bases left between them. The CDR3 sequence is CASSMSSTDTQYF. Written as DNA, the CDR3 is TGTGCCAGCAGTATGTCTAGCACAGATACGCAGTATTTT.

This chain uses TRBV6-6 with TRBJ2-3; D may be TRBD2 (7 bases). This CDR3 region has 16 residues. Trimming shortened V by 0 bases and J by 2 bases, and 12 bases separated the two germline ends. The germline V gene encodes CDR1 MNHNY and CDR2 SVGAGI (reference sequence). CDR3 protein: CASSYSRGGYTDTQYF. CDR3 nucleotide sequence: TGTGCCAGCAGTTACTCGAGGGGGGGGTACACAGATACGCAGTATTTT.

The chain links TRBV6-5 to TRBJ2-5; D is uncertain. CDR3 length: 14 amino acids. From germline, CDR1 is MNHEY and CDR2 SVGAGI. V dropped 0 bases and J dropped 4 bases, with 9 bases sitting between them. The CDR3 region is CASSYSIGSETQYF. The CDR3 DNA is TGTGCCAGCAGTTACTCGATCGGTTCAGAGACCCAGTACTTC.

This clonotype was recorded many times. The chain joins TRBV28 to TRBJ2-1; D is possibly TRBD1 (5 bases). V shed 3 bases and J shed 4 bases, with 10 bases lying between them. CDR3 length equals 14 residues. Germline V gene data show CDR1 as MDHEN and CDR2 as SYDVKM. In nucleotides, the CDR3 is TGTGCCAGCAGTTTCCCAGGGAATTACAATGAGCAGTTCTTC. As protein: CASSFPGNYNEQFF. Together with reference TRBV28 and TRBJ2-1, the CDR3 gives the full variable domain: DVKVTQSSRYLVKRTGEKVFLECVQDMDHENMFWYRQDPGLGLRLIYFSYDVKMKEKGDIPEGYSVSREKKERFSLILESASTNQTSMYLCASSFPGNYNEQFFGPGTRLTVL.

This rearrangement joins TRBV3-1 to TRBJ2-2; tentatively, D is TRBD2 (5 bases). Germline V gene data show CDR1 as LGHDT and CDR2 as YNNKEL (reference sequence). This CDR3 comprises 18 residues. The V end lost 0 bases, the J end lost 1 base, and 15 bases lay between the germline ends. CDR3 DNA: TGTGCCAGCAGCCAAGATTACCGGACTGCTATGAACACCGGGGAGCTGTTTTTT. Its protein is CASSQDYRTAMNTGELFF.

The chain is built from TRBV19 and TRBJ2-1; D remains unclear. The CDR3 spans 12 residues. In germline, CDR1 is LNHDA, CDR2 SQIVND (reference sequence). V lost 9 bases and J lost 6, with 12 bases in between. CDR3 sequence reads: CASESPSNEQFF. The CDR3 DNA follows: TGTGCCAGCGAGTCGCCTAGCAATGAGCAGTTCTTC.